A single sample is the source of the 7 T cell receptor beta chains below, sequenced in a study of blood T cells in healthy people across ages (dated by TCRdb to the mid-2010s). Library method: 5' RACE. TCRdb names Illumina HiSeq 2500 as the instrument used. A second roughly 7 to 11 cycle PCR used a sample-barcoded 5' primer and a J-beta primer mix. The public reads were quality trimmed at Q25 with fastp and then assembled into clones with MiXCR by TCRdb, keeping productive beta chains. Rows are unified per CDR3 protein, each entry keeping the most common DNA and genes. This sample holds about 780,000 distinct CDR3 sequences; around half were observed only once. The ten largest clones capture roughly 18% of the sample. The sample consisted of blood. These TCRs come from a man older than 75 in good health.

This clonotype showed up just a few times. CDR3 region: CASSQETSDYEQFF. In DNA form, the CDR3 reads TGCGCCAGCAGCCAGGAGACTAGCGATTATGAGCAGTTCTTC. This sequence joins TRBV4-3 and TRBJ2-1; 8 nucleotides align to TRBD2. The CDR3 has 14 amino acids. CDR1 and CDR2 from the germline V gene are LGHNA and YSLEER. Trimming removed 3 bases from V and 8 bases from J; junction bases left unmatched: 6.

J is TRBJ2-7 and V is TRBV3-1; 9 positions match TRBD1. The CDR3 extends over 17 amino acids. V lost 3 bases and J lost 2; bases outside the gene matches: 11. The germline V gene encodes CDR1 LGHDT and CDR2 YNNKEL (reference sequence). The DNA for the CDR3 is TGTGCCAGCAGCCAGGCACCACCGGGACAGGGACCCTACGAGCAGTACTTC. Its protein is CASSQAPPGQGPYEQYF.

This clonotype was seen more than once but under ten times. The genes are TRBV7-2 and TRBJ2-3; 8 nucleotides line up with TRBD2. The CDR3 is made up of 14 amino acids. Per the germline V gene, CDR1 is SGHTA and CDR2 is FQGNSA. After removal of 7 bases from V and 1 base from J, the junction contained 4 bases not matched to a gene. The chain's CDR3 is CASNPGLGTDTQYF. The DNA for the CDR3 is TGTGCCAGCAACCCGGGACTAGGCACAGATACGCAGTATTTT. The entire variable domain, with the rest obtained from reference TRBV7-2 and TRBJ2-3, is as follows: GAGVSQSPSNKVTEKGKDVELRCDPISGHTALYWYRQSLGQGLEFLIYFQGNSAPDKSGLPSDRFSAERTGGSVSTLTIQRTQQEDSAVYLCASNPGLGTDTQYFGPGTRLTVL.

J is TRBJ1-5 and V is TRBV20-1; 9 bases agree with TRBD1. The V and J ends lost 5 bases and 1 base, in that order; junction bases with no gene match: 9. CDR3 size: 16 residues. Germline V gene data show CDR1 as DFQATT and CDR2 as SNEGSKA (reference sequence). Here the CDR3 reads CSAFQDRGVSNQPQHF. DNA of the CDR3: TGCAGTGCTTTCCAGGACAGGGGCGTCAGCAATCAGCCCCAGCATTTT.

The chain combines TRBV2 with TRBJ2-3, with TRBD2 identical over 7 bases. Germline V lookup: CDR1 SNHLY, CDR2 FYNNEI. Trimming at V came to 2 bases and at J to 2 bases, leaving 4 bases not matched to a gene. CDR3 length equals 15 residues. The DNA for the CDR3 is TGTGCCAGCAGTGAACTGGGAGGGGTCACAGATACGCAGTATTTT. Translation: CASSELGGVTDTQYF.

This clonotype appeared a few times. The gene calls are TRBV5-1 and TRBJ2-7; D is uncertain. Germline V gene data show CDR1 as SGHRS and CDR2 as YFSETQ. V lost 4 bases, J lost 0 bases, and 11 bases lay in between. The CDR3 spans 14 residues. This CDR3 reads CASSPGSNSYEQYF. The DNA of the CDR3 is TGCGCCAGCAGCCCGGGTTCTAACTCCTACGAGCAGTACTTC. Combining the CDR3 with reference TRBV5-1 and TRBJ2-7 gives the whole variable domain KAGVTQTPRYLIKTRGQQVTLSCSPISGHRSVSWYQQTPGQGLQFLFEYFSETQRNKGNFPGRFSGRQFSNSRSEMNVSTLELGDSALYLCASSPGSNSYEQYFGPGTRLTVT.

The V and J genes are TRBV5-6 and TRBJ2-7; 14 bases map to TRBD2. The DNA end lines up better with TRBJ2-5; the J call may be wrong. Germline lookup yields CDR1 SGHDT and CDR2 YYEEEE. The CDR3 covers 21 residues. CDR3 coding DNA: TGTGCCAGCAGCTCGTGGGCACCTCAGACTAGCGGGAGGGCCTTTGGAGAGACCCAGTACTTC. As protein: CASSSWAPQTSGRAFGETQYF.